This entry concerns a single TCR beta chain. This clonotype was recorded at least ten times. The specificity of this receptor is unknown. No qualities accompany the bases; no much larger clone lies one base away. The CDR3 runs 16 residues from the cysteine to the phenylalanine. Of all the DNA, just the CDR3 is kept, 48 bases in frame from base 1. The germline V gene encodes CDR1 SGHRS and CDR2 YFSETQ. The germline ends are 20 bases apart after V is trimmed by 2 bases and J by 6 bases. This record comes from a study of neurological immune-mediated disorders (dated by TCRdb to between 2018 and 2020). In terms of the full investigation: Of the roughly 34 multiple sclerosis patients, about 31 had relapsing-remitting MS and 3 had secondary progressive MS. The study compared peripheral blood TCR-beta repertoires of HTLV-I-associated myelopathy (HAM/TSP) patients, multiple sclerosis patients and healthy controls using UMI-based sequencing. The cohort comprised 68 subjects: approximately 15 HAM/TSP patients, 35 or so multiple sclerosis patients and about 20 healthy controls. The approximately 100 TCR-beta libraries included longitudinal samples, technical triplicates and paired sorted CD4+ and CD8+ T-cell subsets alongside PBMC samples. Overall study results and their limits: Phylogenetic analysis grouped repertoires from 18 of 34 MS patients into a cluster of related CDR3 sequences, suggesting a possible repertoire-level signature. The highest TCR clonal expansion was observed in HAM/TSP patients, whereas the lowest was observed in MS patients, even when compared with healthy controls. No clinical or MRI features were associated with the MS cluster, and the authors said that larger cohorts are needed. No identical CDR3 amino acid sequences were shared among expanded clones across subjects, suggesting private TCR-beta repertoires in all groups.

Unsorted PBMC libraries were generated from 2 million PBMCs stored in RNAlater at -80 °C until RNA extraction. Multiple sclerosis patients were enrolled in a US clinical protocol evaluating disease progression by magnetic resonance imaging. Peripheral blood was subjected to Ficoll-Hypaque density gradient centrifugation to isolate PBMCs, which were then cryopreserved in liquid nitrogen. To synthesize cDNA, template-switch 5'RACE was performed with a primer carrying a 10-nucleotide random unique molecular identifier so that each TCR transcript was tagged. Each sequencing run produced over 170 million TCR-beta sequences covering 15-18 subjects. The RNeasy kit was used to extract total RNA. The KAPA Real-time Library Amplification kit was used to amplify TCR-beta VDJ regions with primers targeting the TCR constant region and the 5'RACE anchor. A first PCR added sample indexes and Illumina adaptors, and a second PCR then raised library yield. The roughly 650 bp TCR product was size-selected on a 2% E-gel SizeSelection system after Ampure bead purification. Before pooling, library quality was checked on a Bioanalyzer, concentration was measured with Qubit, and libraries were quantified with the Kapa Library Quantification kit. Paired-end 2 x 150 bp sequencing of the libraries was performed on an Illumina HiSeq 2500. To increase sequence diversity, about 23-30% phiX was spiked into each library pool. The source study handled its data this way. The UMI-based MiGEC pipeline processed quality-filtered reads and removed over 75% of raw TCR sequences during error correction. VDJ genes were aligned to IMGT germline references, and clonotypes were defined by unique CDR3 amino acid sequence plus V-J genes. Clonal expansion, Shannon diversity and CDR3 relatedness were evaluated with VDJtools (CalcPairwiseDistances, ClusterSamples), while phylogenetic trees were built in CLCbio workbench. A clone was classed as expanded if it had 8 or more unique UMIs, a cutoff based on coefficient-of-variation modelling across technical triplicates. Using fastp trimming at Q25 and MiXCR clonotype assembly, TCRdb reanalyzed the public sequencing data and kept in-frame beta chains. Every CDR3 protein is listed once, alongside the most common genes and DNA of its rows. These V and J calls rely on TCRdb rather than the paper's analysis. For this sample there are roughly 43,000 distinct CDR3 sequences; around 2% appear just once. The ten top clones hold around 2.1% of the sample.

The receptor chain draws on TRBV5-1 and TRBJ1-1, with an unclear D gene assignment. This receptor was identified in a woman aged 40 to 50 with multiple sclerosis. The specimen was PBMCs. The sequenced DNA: TGCGCCAGCAGCTTTTTCCTGACTGGGGAACGCGCTGAAGCTTTCTTT. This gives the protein CASSFFLTGERAEAFF.